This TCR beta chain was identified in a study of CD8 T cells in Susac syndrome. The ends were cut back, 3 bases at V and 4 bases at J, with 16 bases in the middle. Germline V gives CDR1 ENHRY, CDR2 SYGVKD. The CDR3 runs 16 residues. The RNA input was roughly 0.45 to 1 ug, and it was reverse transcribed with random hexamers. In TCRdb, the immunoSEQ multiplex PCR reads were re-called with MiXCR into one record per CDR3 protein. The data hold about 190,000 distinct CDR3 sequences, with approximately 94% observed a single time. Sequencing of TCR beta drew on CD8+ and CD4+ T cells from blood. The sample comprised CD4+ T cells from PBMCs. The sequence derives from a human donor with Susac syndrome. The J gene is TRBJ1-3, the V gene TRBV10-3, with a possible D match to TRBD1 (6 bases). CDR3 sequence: CAISDYGQRIGNTIYF. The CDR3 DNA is TGTGCCATCAGTGATTATGGACAGAGAATAGGAAACACCATATATTTT.